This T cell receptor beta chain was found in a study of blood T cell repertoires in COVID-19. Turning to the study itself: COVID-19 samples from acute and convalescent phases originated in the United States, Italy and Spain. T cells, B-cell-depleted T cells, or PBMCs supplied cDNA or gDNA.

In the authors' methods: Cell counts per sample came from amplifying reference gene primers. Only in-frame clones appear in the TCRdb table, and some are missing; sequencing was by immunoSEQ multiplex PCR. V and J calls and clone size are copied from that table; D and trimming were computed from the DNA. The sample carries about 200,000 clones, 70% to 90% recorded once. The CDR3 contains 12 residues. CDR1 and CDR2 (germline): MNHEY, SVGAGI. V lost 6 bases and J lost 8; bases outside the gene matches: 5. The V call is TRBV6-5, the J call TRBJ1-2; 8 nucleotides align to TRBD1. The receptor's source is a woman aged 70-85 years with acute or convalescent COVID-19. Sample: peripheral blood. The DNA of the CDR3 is TGTGCCAGCAGGGACAGGGTGATCGGCTACACCTTC. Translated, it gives CASRDRVIGYTF.